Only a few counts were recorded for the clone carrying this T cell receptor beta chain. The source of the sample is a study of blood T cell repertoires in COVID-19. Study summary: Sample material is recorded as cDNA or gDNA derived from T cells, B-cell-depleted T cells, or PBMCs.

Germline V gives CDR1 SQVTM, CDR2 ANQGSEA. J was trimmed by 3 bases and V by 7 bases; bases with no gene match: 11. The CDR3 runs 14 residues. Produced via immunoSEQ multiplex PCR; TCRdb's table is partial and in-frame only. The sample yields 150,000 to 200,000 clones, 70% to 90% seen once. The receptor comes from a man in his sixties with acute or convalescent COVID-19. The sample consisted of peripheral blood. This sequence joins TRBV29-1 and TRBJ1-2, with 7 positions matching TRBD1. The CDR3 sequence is CSANQGVDDYGYTF. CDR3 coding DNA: TGCAGCGCTAATCAGGGGGTAGATGACTATGGCTACACCTTC.